These T cell receptor beta chains were read from a single sample in a study of T cells in localized non-small cell lung cancer. Libraries were prepared by immunoSEQ multiplex PCR; TCRdb keeps only in-frame clonotypes and omits some of them. The sample lists roughly 39,000 clones, over 75% occurring once. The sequences come from PBMCs, collected before any cancer treatment. These receptors were obtained from a woman aged 35-70 years with stage II lung adenocarcinoma. Each CDR3 is given with its conserved first and last residue. Each record gives: CDR3 protein, CDR3 DNA, clone size, V gene, J gene, D gene. The D gene is left open where the match is weak. Rows give clone size only sometimes, using once, few, many, or a class for an expanded clone.

CASSPQPPDSGANVLTF,TGTGCCAGCTCACCACAGCCTCCTGACTCTGGGGCCAACGTCCTGACTTTC,-,TRBV18,TRBJ2-6,-
CASSLDSGAAPGNTIYF,TGTGCCAGCAGCTTGGATTCTGGGGCGGCACCTGGAAACACCATATATTTT,-,TRBV5-4,TRBJ1-3,-
CAIYRAGLQPQHF,TGTGCCATCTATAGGGCAGGGCTACAGCCCCAGCATTTT,-,TRBV10-3,TRBJ1-5,-
CSVRTGGDTEAFF,TGCAGCGTTAGGACAGGAGGGGACACTGAAGCTTTCTTT,few,TRBV29-1,TRBJ1-1,TRBD1
CASSLSLADSDGYTF,TGTGCCAGCAGCTTATCGCTAGCCGACAGCGATGGCTACACCTTC,-,TRBV7-9,TRBJ1-2,-
CSVVGNAGGTAGGSYNEQFF,TGCAGCGTTGTGGGGAATGCTGGGGGGACAGCGGGCGGGTCCTACAATGAGCAGTTCTTC,-,TRBV29-1,TRBJ2-1,-
CASSVAGGQGWNEQFF,TGTGCCAGCAGCGTAGCCGGTGGACAGGGGTGGAATGAGCAGTTCTTC,-,TRBV9,TRBJ2-1,TRBD1
CASSPEGPGASGNTIYF,TGTGCCAGCAGCCCCGAGGGGCCGGGGGCAAGTGGAAACACCATATATTTT,-,TRBV7-6,TRBJ1-3,-
CSVREGDQPQHF,TGCAGCGTCCGGGAGGGGGATCAGCCCCAGCATTTT,-,TRBV29-1,TRBJ1-5,-
CASRGTTILVEQFF,TGTGCCAGCAGGGGTACGACTATACTAGTTGAGCAGTTCTTC,-,TRBV2,TRBJ2-1,-
CASSLAGGRASYEQYF,TGTGCCAGCAGCTTAGCCGGGGGGCGGGCCTCCTACGAGCAGTACTTC,-,TRBV11-2,TRBJ2-7,-
CASSAPGTDLTIYNEQFF,TGTGCCAGTAGTGCCCCCGGGACAGACTTAACCATCTACAATGAGCAGTTCTTC,-,TRBV19,TRBJ2-1,TRBD1
CASSLFVEPTGELFF,TGCGCCAGCAGCTTGTTCGTTGAGCCCACCGGGGAGCTGTTTTTT,-,TRBV5-1,TRBJ2-2,-
CASGLGWGLTDTQYF,TGTGCCAGCGGCCTGGGGTGGGGGCTCACAGATACGCAGTATTTT,-,TRBV27,TRBJ2-3,-
CASSPLSGLPGGNQPQHF,TGTGCCAGCTCACCCCTTTCGGGACTACCCGGAGGCAATCAGCCCCAGCATTTT,-,TRBV18,TRBJ1-5,-
CASSLQGSGNTIYF,TGTGCCAGCAGCTTGCAGGGATCTGGAAACACCATATATTTT,-,TRBV5-8,TRBJ1-3,-
CASSLGQGLYGYTF,TGTGCCAGCAGCTTGGGACAGGGGTTGTATGGCTACACCTTC,-,TRBV5-4,TRBJ1-2,TRBD1
CASSYQGTGLTLHF,TGTGCCAGCAGTTATCAGGGGACAGGGTTGACCCTCCACTTT,few,TRBV6-5,TRBJ1-6,TRBD1
CASSLTRLAGEINEQYF,TGTGCCAGCAGCCTGACGAGACTAGCGGGAGAGATCAACGAGCAGTACTTC,-,TRBV5-4,TRBJ2-7,TRBD2
CASSIASGSQNEQFF,TGTGCCAGTAGTATCGCTAGCGGGAGTCAAAATGAGCAGTTCTTC,-,TRBV19,TRBJ2-1,TRBD2
CASGTPLQGKGETQYF,TGTGCCAGCGGCACTCCTCTGCAGGGAAAGGGGGAGACCCAGTACTTC,-,TRBV7-7,TRBJ2-5,-
CASSSDGDNEKLFF,TGCGCCAGCAGCTCAGACGGTGATAATGAAAAACTGTTTTTT,-,TRBV5-1,TRBJ1-4,-
CASTGGETGELFF,TGTGCCAGCACGGGGGGGGAGACCGGGGAGCTGTTTTTT,-,TRBV27,TRBJ2-2,TRBD2
CAISSDDEKLFF,TGTGCCATCAGCTCGGATGACGAAAAACTGTTTTTT,-,TRBV10-3,TRBJ1-4,-
CASRDSGSYEQYF,TGTGCCAGCAGAGATAGCGGGAGTTACGAGCAGTACTTC,-,TRBV7-2,TRBJ2-7,TRBD2
CASSGGQSINSNQPQHF,TGTGCCAGCAGTGGAGGACAGTCCATAAATAGCAATCAGCCCCAGCATTTT,-,TRBV6-1,TRBJ1-5,-
CASSQDFSPGLGTDTQYF,TGTGCCAGCAGCCAAGATTTTTCCCCGGGCTTGGGCACAGATACGCAGTATTTT,-,TRBV14,TRBJ2-3,-
CASKGAVGRETQYF,TGTGCCAGCAAGGGGGCAGTGGGCAGGGAGACCCAGTACTTC,-,TRBV6-1,TRBJ2-5,TRBD1
CASSDTDSNTGELFF,TGTGCCAGCAGTGATACGGACTCGAACACCGGGGAGCTGTTTTTT,-,TRBV2,TRBJ2-2,-
CASSSVVPGANVLTF,TGTGCCAGCAGCTCCGTAGTGCCTGGGGCCAACGTCCTGACTTTC,once,TRBV7-8,TRBJ2-6,-
CASRTGTGANVLTF,TGTGCCAGCAGGACAGGGACTGGGGCCAACGTCCTGACTTTC,-,TRBV7-8,TRBJ2-6,TRBD1
CASSLSGRNTEAFF,TGTGCCAGCAGTTTATCTGGGAGGAACACTGAAGCTTTCTTT,-,TRBV7-3,TRBJ1-1,-
CASNQGTPGTEAFF,TGTGCCAGCAACCAGGGTACCCCGGGTACTGAAGCTTTCTTT,once,TRBV2,TRBJ1-1,-
CASSLGRTVSGNTIYF,TGTGCCAGCAGCTTAGGACGGACCGTCTCTGGAAACACCATATATTTT,-,TRBV2,TRBJ1-3,-
CSVEGVGGNTIYF,TGCAGCGTTGAAGGTGTAGGGGGAAACACCATATATTTT,-,TRBV29-1,TRBJ1-3,-
CASSLGGGYYYGYTF,TGTGCCAGCAGTTTAGGGGGGGGATACTACTATGGCTACACCTTC,-,TRBV28,TRBJ1-2,-
CSVEQGAGYEQYF,TGCAGCGTTGAACAGGGGGCTGGCTACGAGCAGTACTTC,-,TRBV29-1,TRBJ2-7,TRBD1
CAISDPGQGSTYEQYF,TGTGCCATCAGTGACCCGGGACAGGGTTCGACCTACGAGCAGTACTTC,-,TRBV10-3,TRBJ2-7,TRBD1
CASTGTESNQPQHF,TGTGCCAGTACCGGGACAGAGAGCAATCAGCCCCAGCATTTT,-,TRBV7-2,TRBJ1-5,TRBD1
CASSSSGPPYEQYF,TGTGCCAGCAGTTCATCGGGACCCCCCTACGAGCAGTACTTC,-,TRBV6-6,TRBJ2-7,-
CASSLEGLAANEQFF,TGTGCCAGCAGCTTAGAGGGACTAGCGGCTAATGAGCAGTTCTTC,-,TRBV7-2,TRBJ2-1,TRBD2
CASSYGIAQPQHF,TGTGCCAGCAGTTACGGCATAGCTCAGCCCCAGCATTTT,-,TRBV6-6,TRBJ1-5,-
CASSPRQVRHGYTF,TGTGCCAGCAGTCCCCGCCAGGTTCGCCATGGCTACACCTTC,-,TRBV6-5,TRBJ1-2,-
CASNLGPAGLNTEAFF,TGCGCCAGCAACCTTGGACCAGCAGGATTGAACACTGAAGCTTTCTTT,-,TRBV5-1,TRBJ1-1,-
CAGGVKAGSETQYF,TGTGCCGGAGGGGTCAAAGCGGGATCAGAGACCCAGTACTTC,-,TRBV7-9,TRBJ2-5,TRBD2
CASSSVPGTGLF,TGTGCCAGCAGCTCCGTTCCCGGGACAGGCCTCTTC,once,TRBV5-6,TRBJ1-2,TRBD1
CASSSGRNPSEAFF,TGTGCCAGCAGCTCCGGGAGGAACCCTTCTGAAGCTTTCTTT,-,TRBV11-3,TRBJ1-1,-
CASSLEAGGPYEQYF,TGTGCCAGCAGCTTAGAAGCGGGAGGGCCCTACGAGCAGTACTTC,-,TRBV7-8,TRBJ2-7,TRBD2
CASSSSGFSNQPQHF,TGTGCCAGCAGCTCCTCAGGGTTTAGCAATCAGCCCCAGCATTTT,-,TRBV7-2,TRBJ1-5,-
CASSLVFAGPRGEQYF,TGTGCCAGCAGTTTGGTATTTGCTGGGCCAAGGGGGGAGCAGTACTTC,-,TRBV28,TRBJ2-7,-
CASSEGLARSGTQYF,TGTGCCAGCAGTGAAGGACTAGCCCGCTCGGGGACCCAGTACTTC,-,TRBV2,TRBJ2-5,TRBD2
CASSLGGRGETQYF,TGTGCCAGCAGCTTAGGCGGAAGGGGAGAGACCCAGTACTTC,-,TRBV7-3,TRBJ2-5,-
CASGLVGRENTEAFF,TGTGCTAGTGGTTTGGTGGGCAGGGAAAACACTGAAGCTTTCTTT,-,TRBV12-5,TRBJ1-1,-
CASSLSLGGRATGNEQFF,TGCGCCAGCAGCTTGTCCCTCGGCGGGAGGGCAACGGGGAATGAGCAGTTCTTC,once,TRBV5-1,TRBJ2-1,TRBD2
CASFRGRDEKLFF,TGTGCCAGCTTCCGGGGAAGGGATGAAAAACTGTTTTTT,-,TRBV28,TRBJ1-4,-
CASSLVYEQYF,TGTGCCAGCAGCTTAGTTTACGAGCAGTACTTC,-,TRBV7-9,TRBJ2-7,-
CSVGLTPGGTQYF,TGCAGCGTTGGTCTCACGCCGGGTGGGACCCAGTACTTC,-,TRBV29-1,TRBJ2-5,-